Following are 2 T cell receptor beta chains from one sample sequenced in a study of early T cells in non-severe SARS-CoV-2 infection. TCRdb re-derived calls from the 5' RACE reads in MiXCR, one entry per CDR3 protein. Of 50,000 to 65,000 distinct CDR3 sequences listed, about 17% are singletons. This specimen consisted of whole blood, obtained at baseline. The receptors were sampled from an adult who was a healthcare worker with PCR-confirmed SARS-CoV-2 infection or an uninfected control (not recorded which).

This clonotype was picked up many times. The chain uses TRBV20-1 and TRBJ1-5, with TRBD1 identical over 8 bases. V lost 6 bases, J lost 7 bases, and 8 bases stayed unmatched. The CDR3 covers 13 residues. From germline, CDR1 is DFQATT and CDR2 SNEGSKA (reference sequence). In DNA form, the CDR3 reads TGCAGTGCAAAAACAGGGGGAGGCCAGCCCCAGCATTTT. It translates to CSAKTGGGQPQHF.

This clonotype was recorded many times. This chain connects TRBV14 to TRBJ2-5; tentative D call: TRBD2 (6 bases). The CDR3 is made up of 15 amino acids. Trimming took off 2 bases at V and 4 bases at J, with 14 bases between the two ends. Germline CDR1 and CDR2: SGHDN and FVKESK. CDR3 nucleotides: TGTGCCAGCAGCCAAAGGGCCGGCGGGGCAGAGACCCAGTACTTC. This encodes CASSQRAGGAETQYF.